Sequencing of this T cell receptor (beta chain) was carried out in a study of spatial heterogeneity in lung cancer (dated by TCRdb to between 2019 and 2020). Looking at the study overall: Beta-chain transcripts were consistently detected in greater numbers than alpha-chain transcripts, which likely reflects a higher abundance of beta-chain transcripts. In the raw uncorrected reads, each unique combination of TCR and UMI appeared more than ten times on average. The study quantitatively compared TCR alpha and beta repertoires across multiple tumor regions, matched nontumor lung and blood in non-small cell lung cancer. TCR repertoire features were related to nonsynonymous mutation counts determined by whole-exome sequencing of tumor tissue. Both alpha and beta chains were TCR-sequenced in samples taken at surgery, namely 220 tumor regions, fewer than 85 matched nontumor lung samples and 50 to 60 PBMC samples.

The CDR3 goes from the cysteine to the phenylalanine over 15 residues. Only the CDR3 DNA stays, 45 bases, in frame from base 1. V was cut back by 3 bases and J by 0 bases, leaving a gap of 8 bases between them. Per the germline V gene, KGHDR is the CDR1 and SFDVKD is the CDR2. The library relied on 5' RACE. The listed sequencing device is NextSeq 500. To allow correction of PCR and sequencing errors, the TCR library protocol tagged every TCR cDNA molecule with a unique molecular identifier. The source study handled its data this way. TCR identification, UMI-based error correction and CDR3 extraction were all carried out with Decombinator tools. TCRs above a frequency of 2 per 1,000, corresponding to the top 1% of the tumor frequency distribution, were defined as expanded. Renyi diversity was calculated using the R vegan package after each repertoire was subsampled 100 times to 5,000 TCRs. CDR3 similarity networks were constructed using string-kernel similarity of amino acid triplets, with links drawn between CDR3s whose pairwise similarity was above 0.82. TCRdb redid the processing of the public reads, applying fastp at Q25 and MiXCR, and retained in-frame beta chains. Every distinct CDR3 protein forms one entry, paired with its most common genes and DNA. These V and J calls originate from TCRdb's pipeline instead of the authors' own analysis. The sample table holds around 26,000 distinct CDR3 sequences, of which around 7% were seen once. The biggest ten clones account for more than 13% of the sample.

Results and caveats for the whole study, not just this receptor: Ubiquitous expanded tumor TCRs were detected in blood more often at tumor resection than at routine follow-up. Additional single-cell paired TCR alpha and beta sequencing was considered necessary to confirm, at a functional level, the hypothesis that regional TCRs recognize regional mutations.

The time point label here, explained by the study, means: sample taken at primary tumor resection. Samples were obtained from approximately 70 patients with early-stage, untreated non-small cell lung cancer from the lung TRACERx cohort. TCR sequencing used whole RNA extracted from tumor and nontumor lung tissue, or from cryopreserved PBMC samples, without cell sorting. Only patients with enough RNA available from two or more tumor regions were chosen for TCR sequencing. The table lists this clonotype with many counts. No antigen is known for it. The input lacks base qualities; no much larger clone sits a single base away.

Here the sequenced sample was PBMCs, taken at surgery. This chain joins TRBV24-1 to TRBJ2-1; the D gene cannot be resolved reliably. The TCR was taken from a male donor with early-stage non-small cell lung cancer. The sequence in DNA is TGTGCCACCAGTGATCGGCTTTTCTCCTACAATGAGCAGTTCTTC. Its protein is CATSDRLFSYNEQFF.